This T cell receptor beta chain was documented in a study of shared clonotypes between healthy human individuals. Germline V gene sequence: CDR1 MNHEY, CDR2 SMNVEV (reference sequence). V was shortened by 6 bases and J by 6 bases, with 21 bases between the two germline ends. The CDR3 loop spans 16 amino acids. The deep-level immunoSEQ assay was used. Unsorted PBMC DNA was sequenced on ten immunoSEQ deep assay plates. Source study methods: As immunoSEQ supplied junction-only sequences (without quality scores), filtering differed. The method was immunoSEQ multiplex PCR; TCRdb's version includes in-frame clones alone and lacks a portion of them. The D gene and trimming were derived from the DNA, and the V and J assignments and clone size from that table. The table records about 470,000 clones, 79% of them present only once.

The specimen was PBMCs. This rearrangement joins TRBV27 to TRBJ1-5, with D perhaps TRBD1 (5 bases). This TCR was sampled from a middle-aged woman in good health. Some clones in this sample may be carry-over from other donors' samples. The CDR3 nucleotides read TGTGCCAGCAGCCTTTACATGACAGTGTCGGCTCAGCCCCAGCATTTT. Its translation: CASSLYMTVSAQPQHF.